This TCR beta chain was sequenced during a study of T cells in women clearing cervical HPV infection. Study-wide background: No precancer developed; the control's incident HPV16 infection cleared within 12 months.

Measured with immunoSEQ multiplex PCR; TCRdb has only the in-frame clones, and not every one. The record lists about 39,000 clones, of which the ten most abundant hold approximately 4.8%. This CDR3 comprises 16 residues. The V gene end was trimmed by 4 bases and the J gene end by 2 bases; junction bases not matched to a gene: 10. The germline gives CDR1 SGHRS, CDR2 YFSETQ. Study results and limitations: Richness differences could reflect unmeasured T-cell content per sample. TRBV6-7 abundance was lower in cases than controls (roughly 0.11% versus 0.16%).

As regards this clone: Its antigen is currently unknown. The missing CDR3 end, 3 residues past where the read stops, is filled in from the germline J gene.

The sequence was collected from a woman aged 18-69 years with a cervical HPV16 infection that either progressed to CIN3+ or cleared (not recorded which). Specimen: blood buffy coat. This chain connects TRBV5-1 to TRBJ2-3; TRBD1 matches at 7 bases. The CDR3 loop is CASSTTGIPLTDTQYF. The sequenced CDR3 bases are TGCGCCAGCAGCACGACAGGGATCCCCCTCACAGATACG.